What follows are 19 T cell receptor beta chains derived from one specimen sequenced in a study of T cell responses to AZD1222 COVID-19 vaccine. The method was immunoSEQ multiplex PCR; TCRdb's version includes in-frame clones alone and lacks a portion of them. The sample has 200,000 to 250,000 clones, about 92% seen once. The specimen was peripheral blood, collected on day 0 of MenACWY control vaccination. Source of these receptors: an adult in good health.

The CDR3 is CASSQGPQDRSHSSEPQHF. The CDR3, as DNA: TGTGCCAGCAGCCAAGGACCCCAGGACAGATCCCACTCCTCTGAGCCCCAGCATTTT. V is TRBV3-1 (or the pseudogene TRBV3-2) and J is TRBJ1-5; D might be TRBD1 (6 bases). The CDR3 runs to 19 residues. Germline CDR1 is LGHDT and CDR2 is YNNKEL (reference sequence). Trimming stripped 1 base from V and 8 bases from J, with 27 bases between.

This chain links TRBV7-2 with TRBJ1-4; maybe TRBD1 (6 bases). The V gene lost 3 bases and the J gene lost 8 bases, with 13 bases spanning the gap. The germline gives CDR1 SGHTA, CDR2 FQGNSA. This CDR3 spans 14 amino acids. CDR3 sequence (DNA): TGTGCCAGCAGCTTTGGGGGCGGGGGCGAAAAACTGTTTTTT. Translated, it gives CASSFGGGGEKLFF. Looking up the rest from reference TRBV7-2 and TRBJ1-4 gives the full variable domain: GAGVSQSPSNKVTEKGKDVELRCDPISGHTALYWYRQSLGQGLEFLIYFQGNSAPDKSGLPSDRFSAERTGGSVSTLTIQRTQQEDSAVYLCASSFGGGGEKLFFGSGTQLSVL.

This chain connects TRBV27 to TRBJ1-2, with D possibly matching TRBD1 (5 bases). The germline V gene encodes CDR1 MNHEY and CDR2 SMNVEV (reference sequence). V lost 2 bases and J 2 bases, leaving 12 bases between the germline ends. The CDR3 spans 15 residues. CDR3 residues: CASSLRGEGNYGYTF. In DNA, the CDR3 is TGTGCCAGCAGTTTAAGGGGCGAAGGGAACTATGGCTACACCTTC.

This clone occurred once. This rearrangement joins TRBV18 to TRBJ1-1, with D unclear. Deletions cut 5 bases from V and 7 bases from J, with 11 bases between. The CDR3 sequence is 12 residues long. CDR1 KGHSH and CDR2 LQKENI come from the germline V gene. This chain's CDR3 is CASSGMGFEAFF. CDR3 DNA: TGTGCCAGCTCAGGAATGGGCTTTGAAGCTTTCTTT.

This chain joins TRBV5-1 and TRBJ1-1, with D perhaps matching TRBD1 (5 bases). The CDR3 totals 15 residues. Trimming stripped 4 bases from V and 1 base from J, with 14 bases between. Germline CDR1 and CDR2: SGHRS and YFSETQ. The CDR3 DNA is TGCGCCAGCAGCCCTGGACCGGGGACGAACACTGAAGCTTTCTTT. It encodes CASSPGPGTNTEAFF.

The CDR3 region has the DNA TGTGCCAGCAGTTTACGACAGCCTTACGAGCAGTACTTC. Encoded protein: CASSLRQPYEQYF. The J gene is TRBJ2-7, the V gene TRBV28; TRBD1 is a possible D gene (5 bases). The CDR3 has 13 residues. From germline, CDR1 is MDHEN and CDR2 SYDVKM. Trimming stripped 2 bases from V and 4 bases from J, with 9 bases between.

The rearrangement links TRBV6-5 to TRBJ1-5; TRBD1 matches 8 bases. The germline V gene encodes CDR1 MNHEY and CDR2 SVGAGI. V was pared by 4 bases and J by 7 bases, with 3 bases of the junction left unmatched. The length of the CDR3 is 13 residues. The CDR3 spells CASSWAGGQPQHF. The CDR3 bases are TGTGCCAGCAGTTGGGCAGGGGGCCAGCCCCAGCATTTT.

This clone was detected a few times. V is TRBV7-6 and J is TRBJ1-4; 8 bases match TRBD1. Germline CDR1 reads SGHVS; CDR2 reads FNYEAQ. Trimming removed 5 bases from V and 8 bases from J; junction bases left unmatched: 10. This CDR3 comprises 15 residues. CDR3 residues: CASSPSGGAWEKLFF. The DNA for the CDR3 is TGTGCCAGCAGCCCATCAGGGGGCGCCTGGGAAAAACTGTTTTTT.

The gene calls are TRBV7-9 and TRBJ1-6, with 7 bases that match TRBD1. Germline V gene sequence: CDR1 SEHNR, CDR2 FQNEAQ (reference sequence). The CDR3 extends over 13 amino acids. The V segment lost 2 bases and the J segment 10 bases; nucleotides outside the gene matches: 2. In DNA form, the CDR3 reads TGTGCCAGCAGCTTAACAGGGGACTCACCCCTCCACTTT. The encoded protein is CASSLTGDSPLHF. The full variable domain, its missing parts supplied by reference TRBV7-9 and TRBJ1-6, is DTGVSQNPRHKITKRGQNVTFRCDPISEHNRLYWYRQTLGQGPEFLTYFQNEAQLEKSRLLSDRFSAERPKGSFSTLEIQRTEQGDSAMYLCASSLTGDSPLHFGNGTRLTVT.

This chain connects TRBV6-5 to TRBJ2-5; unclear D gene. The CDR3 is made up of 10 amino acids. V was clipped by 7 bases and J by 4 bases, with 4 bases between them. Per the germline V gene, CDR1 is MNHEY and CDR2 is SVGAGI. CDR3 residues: CASTRETQYF. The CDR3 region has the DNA TGTGCCAGCACACGAGAGACCCAGTACTTC.

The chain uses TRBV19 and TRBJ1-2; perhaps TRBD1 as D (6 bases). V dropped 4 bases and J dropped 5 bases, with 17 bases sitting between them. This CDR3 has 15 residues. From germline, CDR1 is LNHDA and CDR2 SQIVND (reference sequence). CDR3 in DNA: TGTGCCAGTAGTAAGACAGGCATCCCCTTGTATGGCTACACCTTC. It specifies CASSKTGIPLYGYTF.

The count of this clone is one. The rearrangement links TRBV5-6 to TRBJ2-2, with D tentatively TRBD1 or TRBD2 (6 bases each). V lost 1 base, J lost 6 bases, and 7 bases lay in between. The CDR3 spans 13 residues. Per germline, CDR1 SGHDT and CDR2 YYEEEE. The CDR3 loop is CASSLRGAGELFF. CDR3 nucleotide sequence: TGTGCCAGCAGCTTGAGGGGGGCCGGGGAGCTGTTTTTT.

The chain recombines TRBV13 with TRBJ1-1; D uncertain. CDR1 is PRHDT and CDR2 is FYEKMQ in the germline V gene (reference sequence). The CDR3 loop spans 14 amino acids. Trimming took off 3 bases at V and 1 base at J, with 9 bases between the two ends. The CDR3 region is CASSFYSPNTEAFF. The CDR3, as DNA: TGTGCCAGCAGCTTCTACAGCCCGAACACTGAAGCTTTCTTT.

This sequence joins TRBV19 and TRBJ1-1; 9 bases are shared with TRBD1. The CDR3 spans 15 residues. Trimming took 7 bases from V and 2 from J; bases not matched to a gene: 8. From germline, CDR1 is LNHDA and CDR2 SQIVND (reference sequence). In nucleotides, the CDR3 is TGTGCCAGTATGACGGGACAGGGCCTAAACACTGAAGCTTTCTTT. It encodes CASMTGQGLNTEAFF.

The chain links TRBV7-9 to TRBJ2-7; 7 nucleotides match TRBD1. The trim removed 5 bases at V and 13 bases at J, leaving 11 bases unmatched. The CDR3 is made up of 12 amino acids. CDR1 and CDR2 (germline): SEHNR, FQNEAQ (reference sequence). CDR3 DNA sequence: TGTGCCAGCAGCCCCTCCGACAGGGTTCAATACTTC. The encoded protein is CASSPSDRVQYF.

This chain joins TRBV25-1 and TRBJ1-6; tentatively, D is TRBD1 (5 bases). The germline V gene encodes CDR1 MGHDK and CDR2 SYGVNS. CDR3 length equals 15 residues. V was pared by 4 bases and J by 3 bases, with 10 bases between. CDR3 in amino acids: CASSGTRGYNSPLHF. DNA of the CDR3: TGTGCCAGCAGTGGGACAAGGGGCTATAATTCACCCCTCCACTTT.

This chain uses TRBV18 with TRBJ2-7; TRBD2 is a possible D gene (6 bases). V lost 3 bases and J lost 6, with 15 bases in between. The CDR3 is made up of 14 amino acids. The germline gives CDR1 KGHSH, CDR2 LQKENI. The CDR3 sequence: CASSPSGGRCEQYF. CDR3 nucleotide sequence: TGTGCCAGCTCACCTAGCGGTGGACGCTGCGAGCAGTACTTC.

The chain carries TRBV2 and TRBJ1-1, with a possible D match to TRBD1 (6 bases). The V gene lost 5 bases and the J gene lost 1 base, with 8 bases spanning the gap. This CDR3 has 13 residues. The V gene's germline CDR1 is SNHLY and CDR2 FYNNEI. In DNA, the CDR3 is TGTGCCAGCAGTTACAGGGAGAACACTGAAGCTTTCTTT. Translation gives CASSYRENTEAFF.

CDR3 loop: CASSFVLGEMYEQYF. For the CDR3, the DNA is TGTGCCAGCAGCTTTGTATTGGGGGAGATGTACGAGCAGTACTTC. The V and J genes are TRBV5-5 and TRBJ2-7; D tentatively reads TRBD1 or TRBD2 (5 bases each). Trimming took off 2 bases at V and 4 bases at J, with 16 bases between the two ends. This CDR3 spans 15 amino acids. CDR1 and CDR2 from the germline V gene are SGHKS and YYEKEE (reference sequence).